This T cell receptor (beta chain) was identified in a study of cytomegalovirus exposure and HLA in healthy donors. Study-wide results and limits: In vitro checks showed that a few CMV-associated chains really do target CMV antigens. Diagnosis of cytomegalovirus status made by the classifier reportedly showed high specificity and sensitivity.

Libraries were prepared by immunoSEQ multiplex PCR; TCRdb keeps only in-frame clonotypes and omits some of them. Of 200,000 or so clones detected, more than 65% appear once; the ten largest clones hold roughly 12%. Regarding this clone: Antigen specificity is unknown.

The sample comprised PBMCs. The sequence came from a woman in her thirties in good health and CMV-seropositive.

The CDR3 DNA reads TGCGCCAGCAGCTTGGAACAGGTAGGGGGCCAAACTGAAGCTTTCTTT. As protein: CASSLEQVGGQTEAFF. The gene calls are TRBV5-1 and TRBJ1-1; 7 positions match TRBD1. The V segment lost 0 bases and the J segment 5 bases; nucleotides outside the gene matches: 10. This CDR3 is built from 16 residues. Germline assignment: CDR1 SGHRS and CDR2 YFSETQ.